This T cell receptor beta chain was captured by sequencing in a study of blood T cell repertoires in COVID-19. The wider study: Sites across the United States, Italy and Spain contributed samples from acute and convalescent COVID-19. From T cells, B-cell-depleted T cells, or PBMCs came the material, which was cDNA or gDNA.

Original methodology: Counts of nucleated cells, estimated from reference gene primer amplification, were obtained. Sequenced by immunoSEQ multiplex PCR; TCRdb stores in-frame clones only, minus some. V, J and clone size are those of that table, while D and trimming were read from the DNA. The table lists 200,000 to 250,000 clones, 70% to 90% of them singletons, with 2.2% in the top ten. The TCR sequence derives from a woman in her 50s with acute or convalescent COVID-19. Sequences were obtained from peripheral blood.

The CDR3 DNA sequence: TGTGCCAGCTCTGACAGGGGTAATTCACCCCTCCACTTT. This sequence encodes CASSDRGNSPLHF. The rearrangement joins TRBV12-3 or TRBV12-4 to TRBJ1-6; 8 bases match TRBD1. The CDR3 has 13 residues. J gave up 6 bases and V 8 bases, and 3 bases lay outside the gene matches.